The 21 T cell receptor beta chains in this list originate from one sample, sequenced in a study of Tregs in tolerant kidney transplant recipients. Method: immunoSEQ multiplex PCR; TCRdb's copy keeps in-frame clones and lacks some. The sample records around 74,000 clones, around 98% being singletons. This sample comprised CD4+ T cells from blood, obtained before the transplant. The source is a human donor who received a combined kidney and bone marrow transplant.

The genes are TRBV9 and TRBJ1-1; D is perhaps TRBD1 (5 bases). Trimming took off 3 bases at V and 3 bases at J, with 12 bases between the two ends. CDR3 length equals 14 residues. The germline V gene has CDR1 SGDLS and CDR2 YYNGEE. CDR3 sequence (DNA): TGTGCCAGCAGCGAAGGGAGGGGTCACACTGAAGCTTTCTTT. This codes for CASSEGRGHTEAFF.

The V call is TRBV7-2, the J call TRBJ1-2, with D hard to call. The CDR3 runs to 14 residues. CDR1 SGHTA and CDR2 FQGNSA come from the germline V gene. The V end lost 2 bases, the J end lost 4 bases, and 11 bases lay between the germline ends. The chain's CDR3 is CASSLSSGPYGYTF. The CDR3 coding sequence is TGTGCCAGCAGCTTATCGTCAGGCCCCTATGGCTACACCTTC.

The CDR3 sequence: CASSKGAQGQETQYF. The CDR3 DNA is TGTGCCAGCAGTAAGGGGGCGCAGGGACAAGAGACCCAGTACTTC. The chain joins TRBV27 to TRBJ2-5, with 7 bases that match TRBD1. V shed 5 bases and J 2 bases; nucleotides not matched to a gene: 8. This CDR3 has 15 amino acids. CDR1 is MNHEY, CDR2 SMNVEV, per germline (reference sequence).

The gene calls are TRBV7-9 and TRBJ1-5; D gene uncertain. The V gene lost 3 bases and the J gene lost 0 bases, with 9 bases spanning the gap. Looked up from germline, CDR1 is SEHNR and CDR2 is FQNEAQ (reference sequence). CDR3 length equals 15 residues. In nucleotides, the CDR3 is TGTGCCAGCAGCTTCTGGGGAGATAGCAATCAGCCCCAGCATTTT. It encodes CASSFWGDSNQPQHF.

The CDR3 DNA reads TGTGCCTGGACAGATATGAACACTGAAGCTTTCTTT. Its protein is CAWTDMNTEAFF. The chain is built from TRBV30 and TRBJ1-1; D unresolved. The germline V and J ends were trimmed by 4 bases and 0 bases, with 6 bases remaining between them. CDR1 is GTSNPN, CDR2 SVGIG, per germline (reference sequence). The CDR3 is 12 residues long.

The CDR3 nucleotides are TGTGCCAGCGGTCAGGGGAGAGAAAAACTGTTTTTT. Amino acids: CASGQGREKLFF. The rearrangement uses TRBV27 and TRBJ1-4; D is perhaps TRBD1 (6 bases). The length of the CDR3 is 12 residues. V lost 8 bases, J lost 8 bases, and 12 bases lay in between. Germline-derived CDR1 and CDR2 are MNHEY and SMNVEV (reference sequence). Drawing the rest from reference TRBV27 and TRBJ1-4, the complete variable domain is EAQVTQNPRYLITVTGKKLTVTCSQNMNHEYMSWYRQDPGLGLRQIYYSMNVEVTDKGDVPEGYKVSRKEKRNFPLILESPSPNQTSLYFCASGQGREKLFFGSGTQLSVL.

V usage is TRBV4-3 and J usage is TRBJ1-2; D remains unclear. Germline lookup yields CDR1 LGHNA and CDR2 YSLEER. CDR3 length: 14 amino acids. Trimming cost V 0 bases and J 2 bases, with 7 bases left between them. The CDR3 nucleotides are TGCGCCAGCAGCCAAGACAGGAGGAACTATGGCTACACCTTC. It codes for CASSQDRRNYGYTF.

The chain uses TRBV5-1 and TRBJ1-1; D gene unclear. The germline CDR1 and CDR2 sequences are SGHRS and YFSETQ. Trimming pared 0 bases from V and 4 bases from J, leaving 7 bases between. The CDR3 is made up of 13 amino acids. The CDR3 DNA follows: TGCGCCAGCAGCTTGGAACGGGGCACTGAAGCTTTCTTT. This translates into CASSLERGTEAFF.

This clone was counted once. The genes are TRBV15 and TRBJ2-1; 12 bases map to TRBD2. Germline V gene sequence: CDR1 LNHNV, CDR2 YYDKDF (reference sequence). Losses at the gene ends were 1 base for V and 7 bases for J; bases not matched to a gene: 5. This CDR3 has 16 amino acids. The CDR3 nucleotides are TGTGCCACCAGCAGAGCCGGACTAGCGGGAATGAATGAGCAGTTCTTC. This encodes CATSRAGLAGMNEQFF.

This chain connects TRBV19 to TRBJ2-3, with 8 bases that match TRBD1. J gave up 4 bases and V 3 bases, and 0 bases lay outside the gene matches. From germline, CDR1 is LNHDA and CDR2 SQIVND (reference sequence). The CDR3 is 13 residues long. The CDR3 DNA follows: TGTGCCAGTAGTATGGGACAGGCAGATACGCAGTATTTT. It codes for CASSMGQADTQYF.

The rearrangement joins TRBV19 to TRBJ1-1; D not certain. Trimming removed 3 bases from V and 1 base from J, with 6 bases in between. The germline V gene encodes CDR1 LNHDA and CDR2 SQIVND (reference sequence). The CDR3 loop spans 13 amino acids. The CDR3 region is CASSIRENTEAFF. In DNA, the CDR3 is TGTGCCAGTAGTATTCGAGAGAACACTGAAGCTTTCTTT.

The chain has TRBV27 and TRBJ1-5, with D unresolved. V gave up 4 bases and J gave up 4 bases, with 5 bases separating them. Germline V gene data show CDR1 as MNHEY and CDR2 as SMNVEV (reference sequence). This CDR3 spans 12 amino acids. The CDR3 DNA sequence: TGTGCCAGCAGTTCCCAAAATCAGCCCCAGCATTTT. This gives the protein CASSSQNQPQHF.

J is TRBJ2-5 and V is TRBV18; D might be TRBD1 (7 bases). Germline V gives CDR1 KGHSH, CDR2 LQKENI. Trimming took off 3 bases at V and 3 bases at J, with 14 bases between the two ends. This CDR3 contains 15 residues. The CDR3 DNA is TGTGCCAGCTCACCGAACAGGGGAGGCGAAGAGACCCAGTACTTC. It encodes CASSPNRGGEETQYF.

V usage is TRBV2 and J usage is TRBJ1-1, with a possible D match to TRBD1 (6 bases). This CDR3 spans 14 amino acids. CDR1 is SNHLY, CDR2 FYNNEI, per germline. With 2 bases removed from V and 3 bases from J, the gap between germline ends came to 10 bases. Written as DNA, the CDR3 is TGTGCCAGCAGTGAACCCTACAGGGACACTGAAGCTTTCTTT. This codes for CASSEPYRDTEAFF.

The rearrangement uses TRBV25-1 and TRBJ2-7; TRBD1 agrees at 8 bases. Germline V CDR1 and CDR2: MGHDK, SYGVNS. V lost 3 bases, J lost 0 bases, and 4 bases stayed unmatched. This CDR3 has 15 amino acids. The CDR3 here is CASSDRTGLSYEQYF. In DNA form, the CDR3 reads TGTGCCAGCAGTGATCGGACAGGGCTCTCCTACGAGCAGTACTTC.

The genes are TRBV6-6 and TRBJ1-1, with D perhaps matching TRBD1 (5 bases). From germline, CDR1 is MNHNY and CDR2 SVGAGI (reference sequence). V lost 5 bases, J lost 1 base, and 8 bases lay in between. This CDR3 is 13 amino acids long. The CDR3 DNA follows: TGTGCCAGCAGTACAGACAGGAACACTGAAGCTTTCTTT. It translates to CASSTDRNTEAFF.

This clone was seen a single time. The CDR3 here is CASSQERGHYGYTF. DNA of the CDR3: TGCGCCAGCAGCCAAGAGAGAGGGCACTATGGCTACACCTTC. The rearrangement joins TRBV4-3 to TRBJ1-2; D ambiguous. V was cut by 0 bases and J by 3 bases, with 8 bases left in between. Per the germline V gene, CDR1 is LGHNA and CDR2 is YSLEER. The CDR3 runs 14 residues.

The gene calls are TRBV19 and TRBJ2-1; TRBD2 matches at 13 bases. This CDR3 is built from 16 residues. The J segment lost 5 bases and the V segment lost 1 base, leaving 2 bases of the junction unmatched. Germline V lookup: CDR1 LNHDA, CDR2 SQIVND (reference sequence). The CDR3 DNA reads TGTGCCAGTAGTATAGTACTAGCGGGGGGGAACAATGAGCAGTTCTTC. Protein: CASSIVLAGGNNEQFF.

V is TRBV7-3 and J is TRBJ2-7; 7 bases align to TRBD1. Germline CDR1 and CDR2: SGHTA and FQGTGA. This CDR3 spans 15 amino acids. The V gene end was trimmed by 3 bases and the J gene end by 3 bases; junction bases not matched to a gene: 8. As DNA, the CDR3 is TGTGCCAGCAGCTTTCTAGAACAGGGGAACTACGAGCAGTACTTC. Translated, it gives CASSFLEQGNYEQYF.

The rearrangement joins TRBV10-3 to TRBJ2-1, with D perhaps matching TRBD2 (5 bases). The germline V gene has CDR1 ENHRY and CDR2 SYGVKD. The CDR3 covers 16 residues. V lost 2 bases, J lost 2 bases, and 13 bases lay in between. CDR3 protein: CAISERLPTTYNEQFF. The CDR3 nucleotides read TGTGCCATCAGTGAGCGGCTACCGACTACCTACAATGAGCAGTTCTTC.

The rearrangement uses TRBV7-3 and TRBJ2-5; D is perhaps TRBD2 (5 bases). V lost 5 bases, J lost 5 bases, and 12 bases lay in between. The CDR3 extends over 13 amino acids. In germline, CDR1 is SGHTA, CDR2 FQGTGA. In DNA, the CDR3 is TGTGCCAGCAGCAACATGCGCGGGGAGACCCAGTACTTC. Translating it yields CASSNMRGETQYF.